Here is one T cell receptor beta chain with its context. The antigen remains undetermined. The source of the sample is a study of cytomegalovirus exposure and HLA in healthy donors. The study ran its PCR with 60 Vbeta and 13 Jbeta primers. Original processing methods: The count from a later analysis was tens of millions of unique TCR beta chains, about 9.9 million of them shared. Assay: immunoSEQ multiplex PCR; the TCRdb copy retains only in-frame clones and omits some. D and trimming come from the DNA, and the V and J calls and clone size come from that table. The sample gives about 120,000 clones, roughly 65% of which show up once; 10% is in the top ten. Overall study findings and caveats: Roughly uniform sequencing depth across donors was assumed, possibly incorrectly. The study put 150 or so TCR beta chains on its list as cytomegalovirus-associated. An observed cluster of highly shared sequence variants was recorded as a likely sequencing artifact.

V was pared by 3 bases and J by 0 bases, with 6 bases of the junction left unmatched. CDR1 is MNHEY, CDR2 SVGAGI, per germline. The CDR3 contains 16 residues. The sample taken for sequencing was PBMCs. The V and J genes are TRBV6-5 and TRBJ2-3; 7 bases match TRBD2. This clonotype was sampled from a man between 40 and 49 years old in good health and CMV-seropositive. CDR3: CASSYGGSGSTDTQYF. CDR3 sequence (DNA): TGTGCCAGCAGTTATGGCGGGAGCGGAAGCACAGATACGCAGTATTTT.